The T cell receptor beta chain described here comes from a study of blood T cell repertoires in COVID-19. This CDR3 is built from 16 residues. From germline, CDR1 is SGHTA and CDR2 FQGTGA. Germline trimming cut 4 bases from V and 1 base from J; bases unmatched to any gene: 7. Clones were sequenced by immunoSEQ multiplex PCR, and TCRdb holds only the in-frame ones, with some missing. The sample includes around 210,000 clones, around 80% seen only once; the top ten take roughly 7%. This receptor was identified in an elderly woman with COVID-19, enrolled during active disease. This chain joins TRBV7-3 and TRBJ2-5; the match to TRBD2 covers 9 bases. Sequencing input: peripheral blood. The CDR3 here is CASSSTGTSIQETQYF. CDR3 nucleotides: TGTGCCAGCAGCTCAACCGGGACTAGCATCCAAGAGACCCAGTACTTC.